The clone carrying this TCR beta chain has a handful of counts. The target antigen is unknown. At one end the junction does not follow the germline gene, possibly because of a read error. These data belong to a study of glioma-infiltrating T cells. The iRepertoire nested amplicon-rescue multiplex PCR amplified TCR alpha and beta CDR3s from RNA. For one-step reverse transcription and amplification, about 85-400 ng of tissue mRNA or PBMC total RNA was used. Using its own MiXCR run on the multiplex PCR reads, TCRdb lists one record per CDR3 protein. The data show about 190,000 distinct CDR3 sequences, around 30% seen once. Study results and limitations: Gliomas, especially low-grade, showed above-expected tissue-blood divergence; non-neoplastic patients showed below. Only very few CDR3 sequences appeared in both tissue and blood.

The CDR3 is 13 amino acids. Germline V CDR1 and CDR2: MNHEY, SMNVEV (reference sequence). This clonotype originated in a human donor with low-grade glioma or glioblastoma, undergoing nonglioma brain surgery, or in good health (not recorded which). This rearrangement joins TRBV27 to TRBJ2-5; D tentatively reads TRBD1 or TRBD2 (5 bases each). Sequencing was carried out using glioma tissue, nonneoplastic brain tissue, or PBMCs (not recorded which). CDR3 nucleotide sequence: TGTGCCAGTAGTTGGGACGCCCGTGGTGACCAGTACTTC. Residues: CASSWDARGDQYF.